The entry below describes one T cell receptor (beta chain). The entry originates in a study of OX40 agonist ivuxolimab in advanced cancers. The CDR3 is made up of 13 amino acids. V lost 7 bases and J lost 3; bases outside the gene matches: 4. The V gene's germline CDR1 is MNHNY and CDR2 SVGAGI (reference sequence). The assay was immunoSEQ multiplex PCR, and TCRdb's table has in-frame clones only and misses some. The repertoire holds approximately 40,000 clones, with around 77% as singletons. This sequence was found in an adult with an advanced solid tumor such as melanoma, head and neck, liver or kidney cancer. This chain uses TRBV6-6 with TRBJ2-7; 9 bases line up with TRBD1. Source: CD4+ or CD8+ T cells sorted from blood, taken in a trial of the OX40 agonist ivuxolimab. The CDR3 loop reads CASKPGQGYEQYF. The CDR3 nucleotides are TGTGCCAGCAAACCGGGACAGGGCTACGAGCAGTACTTC.